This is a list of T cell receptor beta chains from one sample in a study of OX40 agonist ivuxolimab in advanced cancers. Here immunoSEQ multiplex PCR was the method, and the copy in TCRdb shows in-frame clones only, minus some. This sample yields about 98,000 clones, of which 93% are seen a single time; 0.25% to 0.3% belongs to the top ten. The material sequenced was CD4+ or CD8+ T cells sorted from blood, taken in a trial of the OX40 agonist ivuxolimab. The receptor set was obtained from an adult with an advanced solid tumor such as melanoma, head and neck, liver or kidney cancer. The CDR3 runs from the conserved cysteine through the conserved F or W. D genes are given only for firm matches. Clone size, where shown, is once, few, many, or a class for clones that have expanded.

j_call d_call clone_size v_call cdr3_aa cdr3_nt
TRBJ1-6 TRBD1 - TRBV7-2 CASSPGTEASPLHF TGTGCCAGCAGCCCGGGGACAGAGGCCTCACCCCTCCACTTT
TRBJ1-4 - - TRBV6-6 CASGRANEKLFF TGTGCCAGCGGCAGGGCAAATGAAAAACTGTTTTTT
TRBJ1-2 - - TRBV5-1 CASRPSTADYGYTF TGCGCCAGCAGGCCATCGACAGCCGACTATGGCTACACCTTC
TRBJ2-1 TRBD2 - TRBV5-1 CASSLVVAGNNEQFF TGCGCCAGCAGCTTGGTAGTAGCGGGGAACAATGAGCAGTTCTTC
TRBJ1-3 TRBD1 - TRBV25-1 CASSDPRTGSGNTIYF TGTGCCAGCAGTGACCCTAGGACAGGCTCTGGAAACACCATATATTTT
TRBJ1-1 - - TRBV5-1 CASSLQSNTEAFF TGCGCCAGCAGCTTACAGTCGAACACTGAAGCTTTCTTT
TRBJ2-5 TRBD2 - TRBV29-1 CSVLAGGGETQYF TGCAGCGTGTTAGCGGGGGGAGGGGAGACCCAGTACTTC
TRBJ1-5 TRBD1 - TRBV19 CASSIGQGQPQHF TGTGCCAGTAGTATAGGACAGGGCCAGCCCCAGCATTTT
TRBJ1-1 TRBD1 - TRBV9 CASSPGTGERNTEAFF TGTGCCAGCAGCCCCGGGACAGGGGAAAGGAACACTGAAGCTTTCTTT
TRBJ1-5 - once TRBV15 CATSRDLRGSNQPQHF TGTGCCACCAGCAGAGATTTGAGGGGAAGCAATCAGCCCCAGCATTTT